This T cell receptor beta chain was retrieved from a study of T cells in Graves' hyperthyroidism and ophthalmopathy. Study-level information: Blood from the periphery was taken at initial diagnosis, before any treatment. Study-wide results and caveats: Within blood appeared most thyroid clonotypes that had expanded above 0.001. Ophthalmopathy was identified by the model a median roughly 6.5 months ahead of onset.

With 6 bases removed from V and 7 bases from J, the gap between germline ends came to 18 bases. Germline loops: CDR1 KGHDR, CDR2 SFDVKD. The length of the CDR3 is 15 residues. Amplified regions were TCR beta CDR3 sequences from RNA transcripts. A first-round RT-PCR of the TCR CDR3 used the HTBI primer set. In TCRdb, the multiplex PCR reads were re-called with MiXCR into one record per CDR3 protein. This table holds more than 550,000 distinct CDR3 sequences, approximately 15% found once. Only a few counts were recorded for this clonotype. Its antigen remains unknown. Clinical symptoms, serum thyroxine and TRAb, thyroid ultrasound and orbital computed tomography were used for the diagnoses.

This receptor was identified in a man aged 50 or older with Graves' hyperthyroidism. The specimen sequenced was blood. This chain links TRBV24-1 with TRBJ2-1; D perhaps matches TRBD2 (5 bases). The CDR3 protein is CATSRTGSRRNEQFF. DNA of the CDR3: TGTGCCACCAGTCGGACGGGAAGCCGTAGGAATGAGCAGTTCTTC.